These 19 T cell receptor beta chains were all obtained from the same sample, sequenced in a study of shared clonotypes between healthy human individuals. The data were produced by immunoSEQ multiplex PCR, yet TCRdb's version contains in-frame clones alone and is incomplete. The sample has some 480,000 clones; around 80% are singletons. Sequenced sample: PBMCs. Every receptor here comes from a woman aged 40 to 55 in good health. Some clones in this sample may be carry-over from other donors' samples.

The chain is built from TRBV6-1 and TRBJ2-4; 7 bases are shared with TRBD1. V lost 7 bases to trimming and J lost 0 bases; unmatched junction nucleotides: 6. The CDR3 spans 15 residues. Germline CDR1 reads MNHNS; CDR2 reads SASEGT. The CDR3 DNA reads TGTGCCAGCACCGGGACAGTCCTAGCCAAAAACATTCAGTACTTC. It codes for CASTGTVLAKNIQYF.

The rearrangement links TRBV4-1 to TRBJ2-1, with D unclear. CDR3 length equals 16 residues. Germline V lookup: CDR1 MGHRA, CDR2 YSYEKL. The ends were cut back, 4 bases at V and 0 bases at J, with 13 bases in the middle. The CDR3 nucleotides are TGCGCCAGCAGCCGAGAGGACCGAAGCTCCTACAATGAGCAGTTCTTC. This sequence encodes CASSREDRSSYNEQFF.

This clone has just a few counts. The CDR3 region is CASTKDRGSGQPQHF. The CDR3 bases are TGTGCCAGCACCAAGGACAGGGGGTCGGGACAGCCCCAGCATTTT. The V gene is TRBV2, the J gene TRBJ1-5; 10 nucleotides agree with TRBD1. Germline V gene sequence: CDR1 SNHLY, CDR2 FYNNEI. J gave up 7 bases and V 7 bases, and 10 bases lay outside the gene matches. This CDR3 has 15 amino acids. Full variable domain (remainder filled in from reference TRBV2 and TRBJ1-5): EPEVTQTPSHQVTQMGQEVILRCVPISNHLYFYWYRQILGQKVEFLVSFYNNEISEKSEIFDDQFSVERPDGSNFTLKIRSTKLEDSAMYFCASTKDRGSGQPQHFGDGTRLSIL.

The rearrangement links TRBV6-6 to TRBJ2-7, with D hard to call. CDR3 size: 13 residues. CDR1 is MNHNY, CDR2 SVGAGI, per germline (reference sequence). V was clipped by 2 bases and J by 3 bases, with 8 bases between them. The chain's CDR3 is CASSYGGNYEQYF. In DNA, the CDR3 is TGTGCCAGCAGTTACGGCGGTAACTACGAGCAGTACTTC.

This clone appeared once. This chain connects TRBV5-4 to TRBJ2-1; 11 bases agree with TRBD2. CDR3 length: 14 amino acids. The germline gives CDR1 SGHNT, CDR2 YYREEE (reference sequence). Trimming cost V 5 bases and J 4 bases; bases outside gene matches: 2. CDR3 DNA sequence: TGTGCCAGCAGTAGCGGGAGGGTATACAATGAGCAGTTCTTC. Protein: CASSSGRVYNEQFF.

The rearrangement links TRBV27 to TRBJ2-1; perhaps D is TRBD1 or TRBD2 (5 bases each). Germline CDR1 reads MNHEY; CDR2 reads SMNVEV (reference sequence). Trimming stripped 5 bases from V and 12 bases from J, with 17 bases between. The CDR3 consists of 13 residues. The CDR3 spells CASSAAGAWGQFF. The CDR3 DNA sequence: TGTGCCAGCAGTGCCGCCGGGGCCTGGGGGCAGTTCTTC.

This clone was seen only once. This chain joins TRBV6-1 and TRBJ2-7; 8 bases match TRBD2. Germline loops: CDR1 MNHNS, CDR2 SASEGT. Trimming took 1 base from V and 5 from J; bases not matched to a gene: 13. The CDR3 runs 17 residues. As DNA, the CDR3 is TGTGCCAGCAGTGAAGTGTTGGCGGGGGGTAAATTGGACGAGCAGTACTTC. Translated: CASSEVLAGGKLDEQYF.

The chain joins TRBV27 to TRBJ1-2; 7 bases line up with TRBD1. Germline trimming cut 7 bases from V and 4 bases from J; bases unmatched to any gene: 12. The CDR3 sequence is 15 residues long. CDR1 and CDR2 from the germline V gene are MNHEY and SMNVEV (reference sequence). CDR3 region: CASKLSWTGFYGYTF. The CDR3 DNA is TGTGCCAGCAAATTAAGCTGGACAGGCTTCTATGGCTACACCTTC.

This clone was observed a handful of times. The chain recombines TRBV30 with TRBJ1-1; TRBD1 is a possible D gene (5 bases). Germline CDR1 is GTSNPN and CDR2 is SVGIG (reference sequence). The CDR3 length is 13 residues. Trimming took 4 bases from V and 3 from J, leaving 12 bases between them. This CDR3 reads CAWNDRGDTEAFF. DNA for the CDR3: TGTGCCTGGAATGATCGGGGGGACACTGAAGCTTTCTTT.

Comments on this clone: Additional DNA sequences in this sample encode the identical CDR3. This CDR3 is CASSLNPSGSSYNEQFF. CDR3 DNA sequence: TGCGCCAGCAGCTTGAACCCTAGCGGGAGCTCCTACAATGAGCAGTTCTTC. V and J are TRBV5-1 and TRBJ2-1; TRBD2 matches 10 bases. The V gene's germline CDR1 is SGHRS and CDR2 YFSETQ. V trimming: 1 base; J trimming: 0 bases; junction bases outside the gene matches: 4. The CDR3 sequence is 17 residues long.

V is TRBV29-1 and J is TRBJ2-1; 8 bases are shared with TRBD1. V gave up 6 bases and J gave up 12 bases; unmatched junction bases: 7. The CDR3 has 11 amino acids. The germline V gene has CDR1 SQVTM and CDR2 ANQGSEA. The CDR3 spells CSVDRALGQFF. The DNA for the CDR3 is TGCAGCGTGGACAGGGCCCTAGGGCAGTTCTTC.

J is TRBJ1-1 and V is TRBV18; 10 nucleotides align to TRBD1. Germline V gene data show CDR1 as KGHSH and CDR2 as LQKENI. This CDR3 has 13 amino acids. With 4 bases clipped from V and 6 bases from J, the junction kept 2 bases outside the gene matches. The CDR3 sequence is CASSLDRGSEAFF. The CDR3 coding sequence is TGTGCCAGCTCACTGGACAGGGGGTCTGAAGCTTTCTTT.

V gene TRBV30 combines with J gene TRBJ1-1; D gene unclear. The V gene lost 1 base and the J gene lost 1 base, with 7 bases spanning the gap. CDR3 size: 13 residues. Germline CDR1 and CDR2: GTSNPN and SVGIG (reference sequence). The CDR3 coding sequence is TGTGCCTGGAGTGAGACTGGGAACACTGAAGCTTTCTTT. Translated: CAWSETGNTEAFF.

V gene TRBV11-2 combines with J gene TRBJ2-1; TRBD2 matches at 7 bases. Germline V gene lookup returns CDR1 SGHAT and CDR2 FQNNGV. This CDR3 contains 18 residues. J lost 0 bases, V lost 5 bases, and 13 bases had no gene match. This CDR3 reads CASSGLGTSGASYNEQFF. CDR3 bases: TGTGCCAGCAGCGGCCTCGGGACCAGCGGGGCCTCCTACAATGAGCAGTTCTTC. The complete variable domain, with remaining parts taken from reference TRBV11-2 and TRBJ2-1, reads EAGVAQSPRYKIIEKRQSVAFWCNPISGHATLYWYQQILGQGPKLLIQFQNNGVVDDSQLPKDRFSAERLKGVDSTLKIQPAKLEDSAVYLCASSGLGTSGASYNEQFFGPGTRLTVL.

This clone has ten or more counts. The chain recombines TRBV2 with TRBJ2-3; 11 bases align to TRBD2. Germline V gene data show CDR1 as SNHLY and CDR2 as FYNNEI. V gave up 8 bases and J gave up 1 base; unmatched junction bases: 11. The CDR3 has 17 amino acids. CDR3 in DNA: TGTGCCAGCGCCTTGGGACTAGCGGATTGGGGCACAGATACGCAGTATTTT. It translates to CASALGLADWGTDTQYF. The full variable domain, rest sourced from reference TRBV2 and TRBJ2-3, is EPEVTQTPSHQVTQMGQEVILRCVPISNHLYFYWYRQILGQKVEFLVSFYNNEISEKSEIFDDQFSVERPDGSNFTLKIRSTKLEDSAMYFCASALGLADWGTDTQYFGPGTRLTVL.

This clone was seen more than once but under ten times. This chain joins TRBV2 and TRBJ2-3; TRBD2 aligns across 10 bases. CDR3 size: 16 residues. The germline gives CDR1 SNHLY, CDR2 FYNNEI. Trimming took 7 bases from V and 2 from J; bases not matched to a gene: 9. CDR3 amino acids: CASKTRTSGLTDTQYF. In DNA form, the CDR3 reads TGTGCCAGCAAGACGAGGACTAGCGGCCTCACAGATACGCAGTATTTT.

This clone was observed a handful of times. The rearrangement uses TRBV19 and TRBJ1-5; 9 bases agree with TRBD1. The germline CDR1 and CDR2 sequences are LNHDA and SQIVND (reference sequence). The CDR3 sequence is 15 residues long. Trimming cost V 7 bases and J 4 bases; bases outside gene matches: 8. The DNA for the CDR3 is TGTGCCAGTACCGACGGGACAGGGTTGAATCAGCCCCAGCATTTT. Translated, it gives CASTDGTGLNQPQHF.

The chain recombines TRBV4-1 with TRBJ2-4; D tentatively fits TRBD1 or TRBD2 (5 bases each). The length of the CDR3 is 16 residues. The germline V gene encodes CDR1 MGHRA and CDR2 YSYEKL. V gave up 3 bases and J gave up 0 bases, with 12 bases separating them. The DNA for the CDR3 is TGCGCCAGCAGCCAGGGACCAATAGGAGCCAAAAACATTCAGTACTTC. Translating gives CASSQGPIGAKNIQYF.

This chain joins TRBV19 and TRBJ2-7; D uncertain. V was cut by 3 bases and J by 4 bases, with 16 bases left in between. Germline-derived CDR1 and CDR2 are LNHDA and SQIVND (reference sequence). The CDR3 extends over 15 amino acids. The CDR3 bases are TGTGCCAGTAGTATGAATTTCGCACCGGGTTACGAGCAGTACTTC. It encodes CASSMNFAPGYEQYF.